This is a list of T cell receptor beta chains from one sample in a study of blood T cell repertoires in COVID-19. Sequencing used immunoSEQ multiplex PCR; TCRdb keeps in-frame clones, though not all of them. In the table there are 250,000 to 350,000 clones, 80% to 95% of which are singletons. Sequencing used PBMCs or T cells enriched from blood (not recorded which). Receptors originate from a woman between 25 and 40 years old who had recovered from COVID-19. Each CDR3 is given with its conserved first and last residue. A D gene is named only where the DNA matches it firmly. Size values are once, few and many counts, or a class for expanded clones, and some rows have none.

d_call | j_call | v_call | clone_size | cdr3_nt | cdr3_aa
. | TRBJ2-7 | TRBV11-2 | once | TGTGCCAGCAGCTTAGGGCAGGGTTATCACGAGCAGTACTTC | CASSLGQGYHEQYF
. | TRBJ1-4 | TRBV3-1/TRBV3-2 | . | TGTGCCAGCAGCCAACAGGGGCGCGAAAAACTGTTTTTT | CASSQQGREKLFF
. | TRBJ2-5 | TRBV27 | . | TGTGCCAGCAGTTTACGCGGCGAGACCCAGTACTTC | CASSLRGETQYF
TRBD2 | TRBJ2-3 | TRBV2 | . | TGTGCCAGCAGTGATGGGGTAGCGGGGGGATACGGAGATACGCAGTATTTT | CASSDGVAGGYGDTQYF
TRBD1 | TRBJ2-7 | TRBV27 | . | TGTGCCAGCAGTTCCTCCGGGACAGGGTACCACGAGCAGTACTTC | CASSSSGTGYHEQYF
. | TRBJ2-7 | TRBV4-2 | . | TGTGCCAGCAGCCAAGCTAGGGGGAGCACCTACGAGCAGTACTTC | CASSQARGSTYEQYF
. | TRBJ2-3 | TRBV27 | . | TGTGCCAGCAGTTTTGAGAATAGGGGCGGCACAGATACGCAGTATTTT | CASSFENRGGTDTQYF
. | TRBJ1-6 | TRBV4-2 | . | TGTGCCAGCAGCCAAGAACCCGGGACAACGACTATATATAATTCACCCCTCCACTTT | CASSQEPGTTTIYNSPLHF
TRBD2 | TRBJ2-1 | TRBV7-2 | . | TGTGCCAGCAGCTTTTCCCCGGGGGGGCGTGTCAATGAGCAGTTCTTC | CASSFSPGGRVNEQFF
. | TRBJ1-6 | TRBV12-3/TRBV12-4 | . | TGTGCCAGCAGTAATCGGTCCTATTCACCCCTCCACTTT | CASSNRSYSPLHF
. | TRBJ2-3 | TRBV2 | . | TGTGCCAGCAGTGAATCCCGGCGGAGGTTGGCAGCACGCACAGATACGCAGTATTTT | CASSESRRRLAARTDTQYF
TRBD2 | TRBJ2-2 | TRBV6-2/TRBV6-3 | . | TGTGCCAGCAGTTTTTCTACTAGCGGGGGGGCCCGGAACACCGGGGAGCTGTTTTTT | CASSFSTSGGARNTGELFF
TRBD1 | TRBJ1-1 | TRBV7-9 | . | TGTGCCAGCAGCGATCAGGGGGCGTCGGCTTTCTTT | CASSDQGASAFF
. | TRBJ1-1 | TRBV28 | . | TGTGCCAGCAGTTTATTTGAGCGTTCTGAAGCTTTCTTT | CASSLFERSEAFF
. | TRBJ1-4 | TRBV7-9 | . | TGTGCCACCGGAAGGGGGGAAAAACTGTTTTTT | CATGRGEKLFF
TRBD2 | TRBJ2-5 | TRBV25-1 | . | TGTGCCAGCAGTGAAGGGGGGGGGACCCAGTACTTC | CASSEGGGTQYF
TRBD1 | TRBJ2-7 | TRBV2 | . | TGTGCCAGGGGACAGGGCAGCGAGCAGTACTTC | CARGQGSEQYF
TRBD1 | TRBJ1-6 | TRBV19 | . | TGTGCCAGTAGTACCGGGACAGAAAATTCACCCCTCCACTTT | CASSTGTENSPLHF
. | TRBJ2-7 | TRBV28 | . | TGTGCCAGCAGTTTGCAGGGCGCAGGGTCCGACGAGCAGTACTTC | CASSLQGAGSDEQYF
. | TRBJ2-7 | TRBV12-3/TRBV12-4 | . | TGTGCCAGCAGTGTCATGAAGCGGGACGAGCAGTACTTC | CASSVMKRDEQYF
. | TRBJ2-5 | TRBV12-3/TRBV12-4 | . | TGTGCCAGCACACACCGGGGGAGAGAGACCCAGTACTTC | CASTHRGRETQYF
. | TRBJ2-7 | TRBV5-1 | . | TGCGCCAGCAGGACTGCGGGTCCAGCCTACGAGCAGTACTTC | CASRTAGPAYEQYF
. | TRBJ2-2 | TRBV29-1 | . | TGCAGCGTTGCAGGTACATCCCCCGGGGAGCTGTTTTTT | CSVAGTSPGELFF
. | TRBJ1-5 | TRBV19 | . | TGTGCCAGTAGTATAGGGTCCGTGGGGAGACAGCCCCAGCATTTT | CASSIGSVGRQPQHF
. | TRBJ1-1 | TRBV12-2 | . | TGTGCAAGTCGCCAGGGGCCCCCGTCTGAAGCTTTCTTT | CASRQGPPSEAFF
TRBD1 | TRBJ2-7 | TRBV5-1 | . | TGCGCCAGCAGCGCCCGACAGGGGGGGACCTACGAGCAGTACTTC | CASSARQGGTYEQYF
. | TRBJ2-3 | TRBV9 | once | TGTGCCAGCAGCGTAGCTGAGGAGGCAGATACGCAGTATTTT | CASSVAEEADTQYF
TRBD1 | TRBJ1-5 | TRBV19 | few | TGTGCCAGTAGACCCGGGACAGGGAATCAGCCCCAGCATTTT | CASRPGTGNQPQHF
. | TRBJ2-1 | TRBV7-9 | . | TGTGCCAGCAGCCAGTTTCCAGGGAATGAGCAGTTCTTC | CASSQFPGNEQFF
. | TRBJ1-1 | TRBV4-3 | . | TGCGCCAGCAGCCACTTTCTCCGGGGCCGGGGGACTGAAGCTTTCTTT | CASSHFLRGRGTEAFF
. | TRBJ1-5 | TRBV19 | . | TGTGCCAGTAGTATAGGAGCCCATAGCAATCAGCCCCAGCATTTT | CASSIGAHSNQPQHF
. | TRBJ2-2 | TRBV7-3 | . | TGTGCCAGCAGCTTACTGGCGGGGGCTTCAGGCGGGGAGCTGTTTTTT | CASSLLAGASGGELFF
. | TRBJ1-6 | TRBV3-1/TRBV3-2 | . | TGTGCCAGCAGCCAAGTTTCTCGGGGTTCACCCCTCCACTTT | CASSQVSRGSPLHF
TRBD2 | TRBJ2-3 | TRBV11-1 | . | TGTGCCAGCAGCTCCGGAAGCGGGAAACAGACAGATACGCAGTATTTT | CASSSGSGKQTDTQYF
. | TRBJ1-2 | TRBV12-3/TRBV12-4 | . | TGTGCCAGCAGCCGACAGAGTCTCTTAGGCTACACCTTC | CASSRQSLLGYTF
TRBD2 | TRBJ2-5 | TRBV12-3/TRBV12-4 | . | TGTGCCAGCATGAGCGGGAGTACAGAGACCCAGTACTTC | CASMSGSTETQYF
TRBD1 | TRBJ1-4 | TRBV2 | . | TGTGCCAGCAGGGCGGGGGACAGGAAGAATGAAAAACTGTTTTTT | CASRAGDRKNEKLFF
. | TRBJ2-6 | TRBV28 | once | TGTGCCAGCAGTTTAGAGGGGGCCAACGTCCTGACTTTC | CASSLEGANVLTF
. | TRBJ2-7 | TRBV28 | . | TGTGCCAGCAGTGGGCACGCCGGCTCCTACGAGCAGTACTTC | CASSGHAGSYEQYF
. | TRBJ2-3 | TRBV9 | . | TGTGCCAGCAGCGCGAGGGGGAGCACAGATACGCAGTATTTT | CASSARGSTDTQYF
. | TRBJ2-1 | TRBV27 | . | TGTGCCAGCAGTCCCGAAAGGGGTTACAATGAGCAGTTCTTC | CASSPERGYNEQFF
TRBD2 | TRBJ2-2 | TRBV4-3 | . | TGCGCCAGCAGCCGAGTTCCCTGGGGAGGCGGGAGGACCACCGGGGAGCTGTTTTTT | CASSRVPWGGGRTTGELFF
. | TRBJ1-1 | TRBV7-2 | . | TGTGCCAGCAGCTTAGCGGCAGGGGCGGCTGAAGCTTTCTTT | CASSLAAGAAEAFF
. | TRBJ2-4 | TRBV28 | . | TGTGCCAGCAGTTTTGGGTTTCGGGACATTCAGTACTTC | CASSFGFRDIQYF
. | TRBJ2-7 | TRBV27 | once | TGTGCCAGCAGCCCGTCGGGGGGCAGCGAGCAGTACTTC | CASSPSGGSEQYF
TRBD1 | TRBJ2-3 | TRBV30 | . | TGTGCCTGGAGGCGACAGGGGGCTCCAGATACGCAGTATTTT | CAWRRQGAPDTQYF
TRBD2 | TRBJ2-1 | TRBV24-1 | . | TGTGCCACCAGTGATTACCCTTGGCGGGAGAGCTACAATGAGCAGTTCTTC | CATSDYPWRESYNEQFF
. | TRBJ1-1 | TRBV28 | . | TGTGCCAGCAGTTTTGCCCTCTCCAGGGTTGCTGAAGCTTTCTTT | CASSFALSRVAEAFF
TRBD2 | TRBJ2-1 | TRBV3-1/TRBV3-2 | . | TGTGCCAGCAGCCAAGACGCTAGCGGGAGCAGGAGTGAGCAGTTCTTC | CASSQDASGSRSEQFF